This T cell receptor beta chain was retrieved from a study of T-cell memory formation after mild COVID-19. Study-level points and caveats: Later expanders leaned CD4+, whereas day 15 to 85 contracting clones were balanced CD4/CD8.

MiXCR, applied by TCRdb to the 5' RACE reads, yields one record per CDR3 protein. Among 90,000 to 120,000 distinct CDR3 sequences listed, roughly an eighth were seen once. About this clonotype itself: Its antigen is not identified.

This CDR3 is built from 12 residues. The germline gives CDR1 MNHEY, CDR2 SVGAGI. The V and J ends lost 10 bases and 2 bases respectively, with 12 bases between them. The sequenced sample was PBMCs or a T cell subset sorted from them (not recorded which). This clonotype was sampled from a man younger than 30 who had mild COVID-19 (a few samples of this study predate the infection). Cell type and time point are not known. The chain is built from TRBV6-5 and TRBJ2-7, with D perhaps matching TRBD1 (6 bases). The DNA for the CDR3 is TGTGCCACAAGGAACAGGGCCTACGAGCAGTACTTC. Translation: CATRNRAYEQYF.